These T cell receptor beta chains were read from a single sample in a study of Graves' ophthalmopathy and Graves' hyperthyroidism. In TCRdb, the multiplex PCR reads were re-called with MiXCR into one record per CDR3 protein. This sample yields around 600,000 distinct CDR3 sequences, of which roughly 41% are seen a single time; over 2.5% belongs to the top ten. Sequencing was done on a sample of peripheral blood. These receptors were obtained from an adult man with Graves' ophthalmopathy. CDR3s include the opening cysteine and the closing phenylalanine or tryptophan. The order of the fields is V gene, J gene, clone size, D gene, CDR3 protein, CDR3 DNA. The D gene is left open where the match is weak. Size tells how often a clone was seen (once, few, many) or the class of an expanded clone, and some rows leave it out.

TRBV24-1,TRBJ1-5,-,TRBD1,CAQTGGQPQHF,TGTGCCCAGACAGGGGGCCAGCCCCAGCATTTT
TRBV20-1,TRBJ2-5,-,TRBD1,CSAGTGDLETQYF,TGCAGTGCTGGGACAGGGGACCTGGAGACCCAGTACTTC
TRBV7-9,TRBJ2-7,-,-,CASSLRQGGMYEQDF,TGTGCCAGCAGCTTAAGACAGGGAGGGATGTACGAGCAGGACTTC
TRBV10-3,TRBJ2-7,-,TRBD1,CASSGQGFSEQYF,TGTGCCAGCAGTGGACAGGGCTTTAGCGAGCAGTACTTC
TRBV5-1,TRBJ1-1,-,TRBD1,CASSEGTGNTEAFF,TGCGCCAGCAGTGAGGGGACAGGGAACACTGAAGCTTTCTTT
TRBV10-3,TRBJ2-7,many,TRBD1,CAISGQGYEQYF,TGTGCCATCAGCGGACAGGGGTACGAGCAGTACTTC
TRBV15,TRBJ2-7,-,-,CATSRDLGVREQYF,TGTGCCACCAGCAGAGACCTAGGAGTGCGCGAGCAGTACTTC
TRBV12-3/TRBV12-4,TRBJ2-2,-,-,CASRPGTVNGELFF,TGTGCCAGCAGACCCGGGACGGTCAACGGGGAGCTGTTTTTT
TRBV19,TRBJ2-2,many,-,CASSIVDAGELFF,TGTGCCAGTAGTATTGTCGATGCCGGGGAGCTGTTTTTT
TRBV3-1,TRBJ1-2,many,-,CASSHGQPGYGYTF,TGTGCCAGCAGCCACGGACAGCCGGGCTATGGCTACACCTTC
TRBV7-9,TRBJ1-5,-,TRBD1,CASSPRTGKHQPQHF,TGTGCCAGCAGCCCCAGGACAGGGAAGCATCAGCCCCAGCATTTT
TRBV6-5,TRBJ2-7,-,-,CASSWTGPGYEQYF,TGTGCCAGCAGTTGGACGGGACCAGGCTACGAGCAGTACTTC
TRBV7-3,TRBJ1-3,-,-,CASSPSGGGNTIYF,TGTGCCAGCAGCCCGTCGGGTGGAGGAAACACCATATATTTT
TRBV18,TRBJ1-2,few,-,CASSPYGLNYGYTF,TGTGCCAGCTCACCGTACGGACTCAACTATGGCTACACCTTC
TRBV12-3/TRBV12-4,TRBJ1-4,-,-,CASSLVGGMATNEKLFF,TGTGCCAGCAGTTTAGTCGGGGGCATGGCAACTAATGAAAAACTGTTTTTT
TRBV6-5,TRBJ2-5,few,TRBD1,CASKKTGGAMETQYF,TGTGCCAGCAAGAAAACAGGGGGCGCGATGGAGACCCAGTACTTC
TRBV20-1,TRBJ2-7,few,TRBD2,CSARPPSGSPYEQYF,TGCAGTGCTAGACCCCCTAGCGGGAGTCCCTACGAGCAGTACTTC
TRBV4-2,TRBJ2-7,few,-,CASSQEWSSSVYEQYF,TGTGCCAGCAGCCAAGAGTGGTCTAGCTCGGTCTACGAGCAGTACTTC
TRBV10-3,TRBJ1-1,-,-,CAISESTGRNTEAFF,TGTGCCATCAGTGAGTCTACAGGGAGGAACACTGAAGCTTTCTTT
TRBV4-3,TRBJ2-7,-,TRBD1,CASSQDGGFGTGGREQYF,TGCGCCAGCAGCCAAGATGGGGGATTTGGGACAGGGGGAAGGGAGCAGTACTTC
TRBV10-3,TRBJ1-5,-,-,CAISEGLHSNQPQHF,TGTGCCATCAGCGAGGGGTTGCATAGCAATCAGCCCCAGCATTTT
TRBV20-1,TRBJ2-5,many,-,CSARQETQYF,TGCAGTGCTAGACAAGAGACCCAGTACTTC
TRBV10-3,TRBJ1-4,-,TRBD1,CASSSRTGQSNEKLFF,TGTGCCAGCAGTTCGAGGACAGGCCAATCTAATGAAAAACTGTTTTTT